These 20 T cell receptor beta chains share one sample of origin, sequenced in a study of cytomegalovirus exposure and HLA in healthy donors. Assay used: immunoSEQ multiplex PCR; TCRdb lists only in-frame clones, some missing. The repertoire holds 120,000 or so clones, with 70% to 90% as singletons. The sequenced sample consisted of PBMCs. Every receptor here comes from a woman between 18 and 29 years old in good health and CMV-seronegative.

V gene TRBV28 combines with J gene TRBJ2-1, with 8 bases aligning to TRBD2. The CDR3 contains 16 residues. V lost 5 bases, J lost 3 bases, and 9 bases stayed unmatched. Germline CDR1 MDHEN, CDR2 SYDVKM. The CDR3 here is CASSTGTRDYYNEQFF. The CDR3 DNA is TGTGCCAGCAGTACAGGGACTAGAGATTACTACAATGAGCAGTTCTTC. The full variable domain, completed using reference TRBV28 and TRBJ2-1, is DVKVTQSSRYLVKRTGEKVFLECVQDMDHENMFWYRQDPGLGLRLIYFSYDVKMKEKGDIPEGYSVSREKKERFSLILESASTNQTSMYLCASSTGTRDYYNEQFFGPGTRLTVL.

J is TRBJ2-2 and V is TRBV9; 10 bases are shared with TRBD2. The V segment lost 0 bases and the J segment 4 bases; nucleotides outside the gene matches: 3. Looked up from germline, CDR1 is SGDLS and CDR2 is YYNGEE. The CDR3 is made up of 16 amino acids. The CDR3 region is CASSVESSGSTGELFF. Here the CDR3 DNA reads TGTGCCAGCAGCGTAGAATCTAGCGGGAGCACCGGGGAGCTGTTTTTT.

The rearrangement links TRBV13 to TRBJ1-1, with 8 bases matching TRBD1. From germline, CDR1 is PRHDT and CDR2 FYEKMQ (reference sequence). The CDR3 is 15 amino acids. V dropped 4 bases and J dropped 3; count of bases not matched to a gene: 7. CDR3 nucleotide sequence: TGTGCCAGCAGCTCCCCGGACAGGGCACACACTGAAGCTTTCTTT. Amino acids: CASSSPDRAHTEAFF.

The chain recombines TRBV27 with TRBJ2-3; D possibly corresponds to TRBD1 (5 bases). V lost 2 bases and J 1 base, leaving 10 bases between the germline ends. The length of the CDR3 is 15 residues. The germline V gene has CDR1 MNHEY and CDR2 SMNVEV (reference sequence). For the CDR3, the DNA is TGTGCCAGCAGTTTACTTCCGACAGGCACAGATACGCAGTATTTT. Residues: CASSLLPTGTDTQYF.

The chain carries TRBV6-1 and TRBJ2-1, with 7 bases aligning to TRBD1. The junction had 7 bases not matched to a gene; V was cut back by 4 bases and J by 10 bases. The CDR3 is 13 amino acids. Germline CDR1 reads MNHNS; CDR2 reads SASEGT. The CDR3 spells CASSGEYRGEQFF. The CDR3 nucleotides read TGTGCCAGCAGTGGAGAATACAGGGGAGAGCAGTTCTTC.

The chain joins TRBV30 to TRBJ1-1; D not certain. Germline loops: CDR1 GTSNPN, CDR2 SVGIG (reference sequence). Deletions cut 3 bases from V and 7 bases from J, with 9 bases between. The CDR3 loop spans 11 amino acids. The CDR3 DNA follows: TGTGCCTGGAGGTTTGTTAATGAAGCTTTCTTT. It translates to CAWRFVNEAFF.

The rearrangement joins TRBV28 to TRBJ2-7, with unresolved D. CDR1 and CDR2 (germline): MDHEN, SYDVKM. Trimming stripped 5 bases from V and 3 bases from J, with 5 bases between. The CDR3 is 11 amino acids. CDR3 loop: CASSTNYEQYF. The DNA for the CDR3 is TGTGCCAGCAGTACAAACTACGAGCAGTACTTC.

V is TRBV28 and J is TRBJ2-1, with TRBD2 matching over 9 bases. Germline trimming cut 8 bases from V and 3 bases from J; bases unmatched to any gene: 20. This CDR3 spans 19 amino acids. Germline-derived CDR1 and CDR2 are MDHEN and SYDVKM. The CDR3 DNA reads as TGTGCCAGCGGAACACAGGGGTTTCGAGTGACTAGCGGCTACAATGAGCAGTTCTTC. This sequence encodes CASGTQGFRVTSGYNEQFF.

V gene TRBV13 combines with J gene TRBJ1-2, with D hard to call. The germline CDR1 and CDR2 sequences are PRHDT and FYEKMQ (reference sequence). The CDR3 contains 12 residues. V was shortened by 0 bases and J by 5 bases, with 4 bases between the two germline ends. The CDR3 sequence: CASSLGTYGYTF. The CDR3 nucleotides read TGTGCCAGCAGCTTAGGGACTTATGGCTACACCTTC. The full variable domain, rest sourced from reference TRBV13 and TRBJ1-2, is AAGVIQSPRHLIKEKRETATLKCYPIPRHDTVYWYQQGPGQDPQFLISFYEKMQSDKGSIPDRFSAQQFSDYHSELNMSSLELGDSALYFCASSLGTYGYTFGSGTRLTVV.

In its sample, this clone was seen a few times. V usage is TRBV11-2 and J usage is TRBJ2-5; weak D call: TRBD2 (5 bases). The length of the CDR3 is 15 residues. Trimming stripped 3 bases from V and 4 bases from J, with 15 bases between. The V gene's germline CDR1 is SGHAT and CDR2 FQNNGV. This chain's CDR3 is CASSFGVVATETQYF. CDR3 bases: TGTGCCAGCAGCTTCGGGGTGGTGGCCACAGAGACCCAGTACTTC.

The chain carries TRBV6-6 and TRBJ1-5; D is unclear. Germline-derived CDR1 and CDR2 are MNHNY and SVGAGI (reference sequence). V was pared by 6 bases and J by 5 bases, with 14 bases between. This CDR3 spans 14 amino acids. Here the CDR3 DNA reads TGTGCCAGCAGAAACGGCAACAGCCATCAGCCCCAGCATTTT. It translates to CASRNGNSHQPQHF.

V gene TRBV2 combines with J gene TRBJ2-1; 10 bases are shared with TRBD2. Trimming took 11 bases from V and 6 from J; bases not matched to a gene: 7. The CDR3 is 13 residues long. CDR1 is SNHLY and CDR2 is FYNNEI in the germline V gene. DNA of the CDR3: TGTGCCGGGCTAGCGGGAGTAAGCAATGAGCAGTTCTTC. It translates to CAGLAGVSNEQFF.

This clone was seen a single time. The V and J genes are TRBV28 and TRBJ1-2; D ambiguous. This CDR3 contains 16 residues. The V gene lost 3 bases and the J gene lost 2 bases, with 16 bases spanning the gap. Germline loops: CDR1 MDHEN, CDR2 SYDVKM. For the CDR3, the DNA is TGTGCCAGCAGTTTCCCCTTTCTCGGGATAAACTATGGCTACACCTTC. Translation gives CASSFPFLGINYGYTF.

This rearrangement joins TRBV14 to TRBJ2-1; D remains unclear. V was pared by 3 bases and J by 0 bases, with 15 bases between. This CDR3 has 17 amino acids. Per the germline V gene, CDR1 is SGHDN and CDR2 is FVKESK. In DNA form, the CDR3 reads TGTGCCAGCAGCCACCCAAAGCGCATGAGCTCCTACAATGAGCAGTTCTTC. It specifies CASSHPKRMSSYNEQFF.

This clone was seen only once. The chain combines TRBV30 with TRBJ1-2; the D is unclear. This CDR3 region has 12 residues. CDR1 is GTSNPN and CDR2 is SVGIG in the germline V gene (reference sequence). The V gene lost 4 bases and the J gene lost 4 bases, with 10 bases spanning the gap. CDR3 sequence reads: CAWKRLIYGYTF. The CDR3 coding sequence is TGTGCCTGGAAAAGACTGATCTATGGCTACACCTTC.

The V and J genes are TRBV6-6 and TRBJ1-2; the match to TRBD1 covers 9 bases. CDR3 length: 14 amino acids. After removal of 5 bases from V and 5 bases from J, the junction contained 6 bases not matched to a gene. Germline-derived CDR1 and CDR2 are MNHNY and SVGAGI (reference sequence). CDR3 in DNA: TGTGCCAGCAGTCTTCGGACAGGGGAGTATGGCTACACCTTC. Encoded protein: CASSLRTGEYGYTF.

This clone was recorded only once. The chain joins TRBV18 to TRBJ2-6; possibly TRBD1 for D (5 bases). Germline V gives CDR1 KGHSH, CDR2 LQKENI. The CDR3 runs 17 residues. Trimming shortened V by 5 bases and J by 1 base, and 15 bases separated the two germline ends. CDR3 loop: CASSDSPARSGANVLTF. The CDR3 bases are TGTGCCAGCTCAGACAGCCCGGCCAGGTCTGGGGCCAACGTCCTGACTTTC.

The chain recombines TRBV7-9 with TRBJ2-6; D not resolved. The CDR3 is 15 amino acids. The V gene lost 5 bases and the J gene lost 0 bases, with 8 bases spanning the gap. CDR1 and CDR2 from the germline V gene are SEHNR and FQNEAQ (reference sequence). The chain's CDR3 is CASSLTSSGANVLTF. CDR3 nucleotide sequence: TGTGCCAGCAGCCTAACGAGCTCTGGGGCCAACGTCCTGACTTTC.

This chain joins TRBV5-8 and TRBJ2-2, with 10 positions matching TRBD1. V lost 2 bases to trimming and J lost 5 bases; unmatched junction nucleotides: 9. The V gene's germline CDR1 is SGHTS and CDR2 YDEGEE. This CDR3 region has 17 residues. CDR3 residues: CASSLGTGERRTGELFF. CDR3 bases: TGTGCCAGCAGCTTAGGGACAGGGGAGAGGAGAACCGGGGAGCTGTTTTTT.

The CDR3 DNA reads as TGTGCCAGCAGTTTATCGGGGACTAGACGCTACGAGCAGTACTTC. It encodes CASSLSGTRRYEQYF. This chain links TRBV27 with TRBJ2-7, with 8 bases aligning to TRBD2. The V gene end was trimmed by 0 bases and the J gene end by 3 bases; junction bases not matched to a gene: 4. The CDR3 contains 15 residues. Germline V gene lookup returns CDR1 MNHEY and CDR2 SMNVEV (reference sequence).